Listed here are 21 T cell receptor beta chains from one sample, sequenced in a study of blood T cell repertoires in COVID-19. Generated by immunoSEQ multiplex PCR, the TCRdb table keeps only in-frame clones and is missing some. The table shows around 140,000 clones, with approximately 87% occurring only once. Sequenced input: peripheral blood. These receptors were taken from a man between 65 and 85 years old with active COVID-19.

This chain joins TRBV18 and TRBJ2-5, with TRBD1 matching over 7 bases. The CDR3 runs to 16 residues. The germline gives CDR1 KGHSH, CDR2 LQKENI. The V and J ends lost 3 bases and 7 bases, in that order; junction bases with no gene match: 14. CDR3 bases: TGTGCCAGCTCACCGGACTCGGCAGGGGGATCAGGGACCCAGTACTTC. Protein: CASSPDSAGGSGTQYF.

The chain's CDR3 is CASRPGLEETQYF. CDR3 DNA: TGTGCCAGCAGACCGGGACTAGAGGAGACCCAGTACTTC. The rearrangement joins TRBV11-2 to TRBJ2-5; 8 nucleotides align to TRBD2. CDR3 length: 13 amino acids. The trim removed 6 bases at V and 5 bases at J, leaving 5 bases unmatched. CDR1 is SGHAT and CDR2 is FQNNGV in the germline V gene.

This clone showed up just once. V and J are TRBV5-4 and TRBJ2-7; perhaps TRBD1 as D (5 bases). Germline V lookup: CDR1 SGHNT, CDR2 YYREEE (reference sequence). Trimming pared 1 base from V and 6 bases from J, leaving 17 bases between. The CDR3 sequence is 15 residues long. The CDR3 region has the DNA TGTGCCAGCAGCTTGCCAGGGCGCTCGTTGGGCGAGCAGTACTTC. This encodes CASSLPGRSLGEQYF.

The V gene is TRBV28, the J gene TRBJ2-5, with 9 bases that match TRBD2. The CDR3 extends over 17 amino acids. V was clipped by 3 bases and J by 1 base; unmatched bases: 9. Germline V gene data show CDR1 as MDHEN and CDR2 as SYDVKM. CDR3 protein: CASSLGTAGLAQETQYF. CDR3 nucleotide sequence: TGTGCCAGCAGTTTGGGCACGGCGGGACTAGCCCAAGAGACCCAGTACTTC.

The chain's CDR3 is CASSERGTGYEQYF. The CDR3 nucleotides are TGTGCCAGCAGTGAAAGGGGGACAGGGTACGAGCAGTACTTC. J is TRBJ2-7 and V is TRBV27, with 9 positions matching TRBD1. The J segment lost 4 bases and the V segment lost 5 bases, leaving 6 bases of the junction unmatched. From germline, CDR1 is MNHEY and CDR2 SMNVEV (reference sequence). This CDR3 comprises 14 residues.

This chain links TRBV6-1 with TRBJ2-6; no clear D. Germline CDR1 and CDR2: MNHNS and SASEGT. Trimming cost V 1 base and J 0 bases, with 10 bases left between them. The CDR3 sequence is 17 residues long. In DNA, the CDR3 is TGTGCCAGCAGTGAAGAGGTCAGGTCCTCTGGGGCCAACGTCCTGACTTTC. Its translation is CASSEEVRSSGANVLTF.

This clone occurred a few times. This chain connects TRBV18 to TRBJ1-3, with 11 bases identical to TRBD1. J was trimmed by 0 bases and V by 3 bases; bases with no gene match: 7. Germline V gene data show CDR1 as KGHSH and CDR2 as LQKENI. This CDR3 contains 18 residues. CDR3 residues: CASSPADRGLTSGNTIYF. The CDR3 DNA is TGTGCCAGCTCACCGGCGGACAGGGGGCTCACCTCTGGAAACACCATATATTTT.

The chain uses TRBV12-2 and TRBJ2-3; the table's D call, TRBD2, was not checked against the DNA. TRBV12-2 is a documented pseudogene. The CDR3 runs to 17 residues. As DNA, the CDR3 is TGTGCAAGTCGCCCCCGGTGGACTAGCGGAAGCACAGATACGCAGTATTTT. It codes for CASRPRWTSGSTDTQYF.

The rearrangement links TRBV25-1 to TRBJ2-5; tentatively, D is TRBD1 (5 bases). CDR3 length: 16 amino acids. CDR1 is MGHDK and CDR2 is SYGVNS in the germline V gene. The V end lost 3 bases, the J end lost 1 base, and 15 bases lay between the germline ends. The CDR3 here is CASSELWAGSQETQYF. CDR3 DNA: TGTGCCAGCAGTGAGCTTTGGGCAGGGTCCCAAGAGACCCAGTACTTC.

The chain combines TRBV4-1 with TRBJ1-5; the match to TRBD1 covers 7 bases. The germline V gene has CDR1 MGHRA and CDR2 YSYEKL. V trimming: 0 bases; J trimming: 7 bases; junction bases outside the gene matches: 6. CDR3 length: 15 amino acids. The CDR3, as DNA: TGCGCCAGCAGCCAAGATCCCGACAGGGCCCAGCCCCAGCATTTT. Amino acids: CASSQDPDRAQPQHF.

The CDR3 nucleotides are TGTGCCAGCAGCTCACTAGCGACTAGCGGTCTGGGCTACGAGCAGTACTTC. Translation: CASSSLATSGLGYEQYF. V gene TRBV13 combines with J gene TRBJ2-7; 9 bases line up with TRBD2. With V trimmed by 4 bases and J by 3 bases, 13 bases remained unmatched. Germline CDR1 PRHDT, CDR2 FYEKMQ (reference sequence). CDR3 length: 17 residues.

This rearrangement joins TRBV5-4 to TRBJ1-2, with a weak D call TRBD1 (5 bases). The CDR3 runs to 15 residues. The germline V gene has CDR1 SGHNT and CDR2 YYREEE (reference sequence). The V and J ends lost 2 bases and 2 bases respectively, with 13 bases between them. The CDR3 DNA follows: TGTGCCAGCAGCTTTCGGGACGGGAGAAACTATGGCTACACCTTC. It yields the protein CASSFRDGRNYGYTF.

The chain is built from TRBV7-2 and TRBJ2-7, with D possibly TRBD1 on 6 matching bases. The CDR3 has 15 amino acids. Germline CDR1 and CDR2: SGHTA and FQGNSA. V shed 1 base and J shed 0 bases, with 10 bases lying between them. The CDR3 protein is CASSLDTGSSYEQYF. As DNA, the CDR3 is TGTGCCAGCAGCTTAGATACAGGGAGCTCCTACGAGCAGTACTTC.

The chain links TRBV7-2 to TRBJ2-7, with 9 nucleotides matching TRBD1. Germline CDR1 and CDR2: SGHTA and FQGNSA. This CDR3 is built from 18 residues. Trimming cost V 4 bases and J 6 bases; bases outside gene matches: 19. In DNA, the CDR3 is TGTGCCAGCAGCTCCCCACCGGGACAGGGAACTGGAAGAGGCGAGCAGTACTTC. This encodes CASSSPPGQGTGRGEQYF.

This clone was seen only a few times. The chain employs TRBV28 and TRBJ1-2, with D hard to call. The germline V gene encodes CDR1 MDHEN and CDR2 SYDVKM. V lost 7 bases and J 7 bases, leaving 22 bases between the germline ends. This CDR3 is built from 15 residues. CDR3 DNA: TGTGCCAGCACCCCAACCGTGGGAGGGCTCCGTGGCTACACCTTC. Its translation: CASTPTVGGLRGYTF.

CDR3 DNA sequence: TGCGCCAGCAGCCAAGGACCTAGCGGCTCCTACAATGAGCAGTTCTTC. Its translation: CASSQGPSGSYNEQFF. V and J are TRBV4-3 and TRBJ2-1, with TRBD2 identical over 7 bases. The V gene end was trimmed by 1 base and the J gene end by 0 bases; junction bases not matched to a gene: 3. From germline, CDR1 is LGHNA and CDR2 YSLEER. This CDR3 contains 16 residues.

The chain uses TRBV25-1 and TRBJ1-4; the D gene is possibly TRBD1 (5 bases). V shed 0 bases and J shed 6 bases, with 14 bases lying between them. Per the germline V gene, CDR1 is MGHDK and CDR2 is SYGVNS. CDR3 length: 16 residues. This CDR3 reads CASSEYWGTMDEKLFF. As DNA, the CDR3 is TGTGCCAGCAGTGAATATTGGGGGACTATGGATGAAAAACTGTTTTTT.

This rearrangement joins TRBV5-8 to TRBJ2-1, with TRBD1 matching 7 bases. The length of the CDR3 is 16 residues. Germline CDR1 and CDR2: SGHTS and YDEGEE. Trimming at V came to 0 bases and at J to 7 bases, leaving 10 bases not matched to a gene. This CDR3 reads CASSLGQGWIGNEQFF. The CDR3 DNA follows: TGTGCCAGCAGCTTGGGACAGGGTTGGATTGGTAATGAGCAGTTCTTC.

The sample holds a few counts of this clone. Other DNA sequences of this sample code for an identical CDR3. The chain joins TRBV18 to TRBJ1-5, with 7 bases lining up with TRBD1. Germline V gene lookup returns CDR1 KGHSH and CDR2 LQKENI. The CDR3 length is 14 residues. With 3 bases clipped from V and 4 bases from J, the junction kept 3 bases outside the gene matches. For the CDR3, the DNA is TGTGCCAGCTCACCCGGGACAGTAAATCAGCCCCAGCATTTT. This codes for CASSPGTVNQPQHF.

The chain uses TRBV6-4 and TRBJ1-1; TRBD1 is a possible D gene (6 bases). The germline gives CDR1 MRHNA, CDR2 SNTAGT. The CDR3 is made up of 13 amino acids. The V gene lost 4 bases and the J gene lost 1 base, with 7 bases spanning the gap. In DNA, the CDR3 is TGTGCCAGCAGTGCGGGACAGAACACTGAAGCTTTCTTT. This sequence encodes CASSAGQNTEAFF.

This clone was found once. The chain employs TRBV30 and TRBJ2-2, with D unresolved. Trimming cost V 0 bases and J 4 bases, with 6 bases left between them. Germline values: CDR1 GTSNPN, CDR2 SVGIG (reference sequence). CDR3 length equals 13 residues. The CDR3 nucleotides are TGTGCCTGGAGTGTACGAGTCACCGGGGAGCTGTTTTTT. It translates to CAWSVRVTGELFF.